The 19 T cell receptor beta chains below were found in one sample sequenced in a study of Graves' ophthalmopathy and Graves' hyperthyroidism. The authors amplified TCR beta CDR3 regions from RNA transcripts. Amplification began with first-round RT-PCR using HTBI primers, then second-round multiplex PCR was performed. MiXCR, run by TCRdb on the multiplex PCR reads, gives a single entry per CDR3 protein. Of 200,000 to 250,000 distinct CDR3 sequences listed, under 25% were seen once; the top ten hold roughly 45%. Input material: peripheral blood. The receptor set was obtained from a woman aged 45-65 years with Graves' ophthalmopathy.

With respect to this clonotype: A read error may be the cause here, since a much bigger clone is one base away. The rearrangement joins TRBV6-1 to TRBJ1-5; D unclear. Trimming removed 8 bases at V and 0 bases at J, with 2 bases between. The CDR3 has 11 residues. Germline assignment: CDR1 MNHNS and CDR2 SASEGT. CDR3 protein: CASASNQPQHF. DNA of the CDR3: TGTGCCAGCGCTAGCAATCAGCCCCAGCATTTT.

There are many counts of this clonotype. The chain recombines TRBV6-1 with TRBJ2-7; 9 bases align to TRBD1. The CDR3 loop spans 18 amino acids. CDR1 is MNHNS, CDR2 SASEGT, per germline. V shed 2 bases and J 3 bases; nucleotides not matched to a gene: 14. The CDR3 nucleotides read TGTGCCAGCAGTGAAACATGGACAGGGGCCAATATGATCTACGAGCAGTACTTC. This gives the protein CASSETWTGANMIYEQYF.

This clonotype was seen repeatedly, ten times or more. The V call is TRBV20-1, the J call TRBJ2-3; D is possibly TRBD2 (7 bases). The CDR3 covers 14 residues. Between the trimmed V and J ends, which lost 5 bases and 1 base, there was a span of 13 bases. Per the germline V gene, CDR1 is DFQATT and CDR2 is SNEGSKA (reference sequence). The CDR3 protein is CSAPRGAGTDTQYF. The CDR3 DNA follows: TGCAGTGCTCCCCGGGGGGCGGGCACAGATACGCAGTATTTT.

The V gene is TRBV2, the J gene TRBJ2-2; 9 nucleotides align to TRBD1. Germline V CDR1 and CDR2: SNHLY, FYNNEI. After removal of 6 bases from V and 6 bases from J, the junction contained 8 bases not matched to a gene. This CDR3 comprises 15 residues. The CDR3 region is CASSPGQGRAGELFF. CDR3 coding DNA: TGTGCCAGCAGCCCCGGACAGGGGAGGGCCGGGGAGCTGTTTTTT. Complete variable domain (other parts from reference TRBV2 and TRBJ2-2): EPEVTQTPSHQVTQMGQEVILRCVPISNHLYFYWYRQILGQKVEFLVSFYNNEISEKSEIFDDQFSVERPDGSNFTLKIRSTKLEDSAMYFCASSPGQGRAGELFFGEGSRLTVL.

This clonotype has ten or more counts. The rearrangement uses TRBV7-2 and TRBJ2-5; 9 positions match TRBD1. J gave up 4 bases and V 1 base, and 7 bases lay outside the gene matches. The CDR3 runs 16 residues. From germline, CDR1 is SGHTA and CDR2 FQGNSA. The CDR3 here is CASSLVSGTGRETQYF. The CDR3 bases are TGTGCCAGCAGCTTAGTGAGCGGGACAGGGAGAGAGACCCAGTACTTC.

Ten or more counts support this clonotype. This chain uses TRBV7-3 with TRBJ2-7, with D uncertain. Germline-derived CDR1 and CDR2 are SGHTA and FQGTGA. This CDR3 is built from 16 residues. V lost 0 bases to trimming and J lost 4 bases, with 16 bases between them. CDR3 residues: CASSLTLGRPAYEQYF. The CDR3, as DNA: TGTGCCAGCAGCTTAACCCTGGGCCGCCCGGCATACGAGCAGTACTTC.

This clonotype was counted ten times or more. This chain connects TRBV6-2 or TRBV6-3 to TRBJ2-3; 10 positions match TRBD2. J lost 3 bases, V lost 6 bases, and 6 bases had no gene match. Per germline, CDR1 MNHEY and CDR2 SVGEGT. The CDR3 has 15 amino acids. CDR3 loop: CASRIAGGRTDTQYF. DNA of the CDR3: TGTGCCAGCAGAATAGCGGGAGGTAGGACAGATACGCAGTATTTT.

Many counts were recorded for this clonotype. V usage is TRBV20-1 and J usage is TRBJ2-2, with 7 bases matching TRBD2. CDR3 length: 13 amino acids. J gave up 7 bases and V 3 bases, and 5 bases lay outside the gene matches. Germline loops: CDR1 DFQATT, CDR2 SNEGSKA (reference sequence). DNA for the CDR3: TGCAGTGCTAGCCGGGAGGAAGGCGGGGAGCTGTTTTTT. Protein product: CSASREEGGELFF.

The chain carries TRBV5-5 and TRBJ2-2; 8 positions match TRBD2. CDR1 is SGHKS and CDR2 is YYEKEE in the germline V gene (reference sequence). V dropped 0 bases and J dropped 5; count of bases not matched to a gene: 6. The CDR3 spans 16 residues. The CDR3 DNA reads TGTGCCAGCAGCTTGGGGGACCAGCGGGGGACCGGGGAGCTGTTTTTT. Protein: CASSLGDQRGTGELFF.

The CDR3 nucleotides are TGTGCCAGCAAGGAAACCTACGAGCAGTACTTC. It encodes CASKETYEQYF. The chain links TRBV6-1 to TRBJ2-7; D is unclear. Trimming removed 7 bases at V and 2 bases at J, with 6 bases between. This CDR3 contains 11 residues. The germline V gene has CDR1 MNHNS and CDR2 SASEGT.

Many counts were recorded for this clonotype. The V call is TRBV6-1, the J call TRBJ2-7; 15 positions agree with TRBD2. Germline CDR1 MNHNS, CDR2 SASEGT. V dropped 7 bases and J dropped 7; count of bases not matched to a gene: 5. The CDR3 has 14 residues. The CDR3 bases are TGTGCCAGCACCGAAGGGACTAGCGGGAGGGAGCAGTACTTC. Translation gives CASTEGTSGREQYF.

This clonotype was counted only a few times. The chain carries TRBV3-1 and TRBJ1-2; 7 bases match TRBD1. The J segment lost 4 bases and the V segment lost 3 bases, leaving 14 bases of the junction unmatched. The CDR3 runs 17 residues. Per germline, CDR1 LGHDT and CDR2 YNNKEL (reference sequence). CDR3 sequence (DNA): TGTGCCAGCAGCCATCGGGACAGTCCCTCCTCCTTCTATGGCTACACCTTC. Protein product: CASSHRDSPSSFYGYTF.

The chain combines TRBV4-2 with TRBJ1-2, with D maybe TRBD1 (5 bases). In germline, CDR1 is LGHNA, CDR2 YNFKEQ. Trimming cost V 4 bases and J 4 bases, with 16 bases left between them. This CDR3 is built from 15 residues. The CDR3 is CASSRTPGEGYGYTF. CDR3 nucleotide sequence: TGTGCCAGCAGCCGAACTCCGGGGGAAGGCTATGGCTACACCTTC.

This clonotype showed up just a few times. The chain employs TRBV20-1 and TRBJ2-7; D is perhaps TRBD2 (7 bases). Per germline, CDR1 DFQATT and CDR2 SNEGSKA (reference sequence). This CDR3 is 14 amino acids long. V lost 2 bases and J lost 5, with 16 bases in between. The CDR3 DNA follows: TGCAGTGCTAGAATAGCGGGTGGGGGCCACGAGCAGTACTTC. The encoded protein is CSARIAGGGHEQYF.

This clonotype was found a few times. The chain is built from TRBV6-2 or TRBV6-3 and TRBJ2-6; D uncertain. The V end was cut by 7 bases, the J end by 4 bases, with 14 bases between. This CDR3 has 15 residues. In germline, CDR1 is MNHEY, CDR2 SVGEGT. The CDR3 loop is CASTQKASGANVLTF. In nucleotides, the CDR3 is TGTGCCAGCACCCAAAAGGCATCCGGGGCCAACGTCCTGACTTTC.

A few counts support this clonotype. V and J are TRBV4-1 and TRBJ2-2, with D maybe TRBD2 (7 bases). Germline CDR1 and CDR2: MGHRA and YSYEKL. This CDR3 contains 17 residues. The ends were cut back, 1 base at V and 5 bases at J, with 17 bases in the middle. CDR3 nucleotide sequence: TGCGCCAGCAGCCAAGGAGTTGGTGGGAGGGGGACCGGGGAGCTGTTTTTT. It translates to CASSQGVGGRGTGELFF.

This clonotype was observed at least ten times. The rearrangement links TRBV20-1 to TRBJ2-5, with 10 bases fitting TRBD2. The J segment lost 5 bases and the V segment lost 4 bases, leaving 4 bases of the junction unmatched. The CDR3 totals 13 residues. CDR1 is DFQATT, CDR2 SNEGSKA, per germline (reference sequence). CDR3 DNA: TGCAGTGCTATGGCTAGCGGGAGTGAGACCCAGTACTTC. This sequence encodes CSAMASGSETQYF.

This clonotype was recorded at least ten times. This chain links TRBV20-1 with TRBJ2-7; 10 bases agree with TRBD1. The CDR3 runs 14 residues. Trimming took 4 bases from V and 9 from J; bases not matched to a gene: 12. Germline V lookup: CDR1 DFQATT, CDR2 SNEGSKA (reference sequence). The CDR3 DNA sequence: TGCAGTGCTACAACGACAGGGGGCACTTCAGGGCAGTACTTC. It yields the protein CSATTTGGTSGQYF.

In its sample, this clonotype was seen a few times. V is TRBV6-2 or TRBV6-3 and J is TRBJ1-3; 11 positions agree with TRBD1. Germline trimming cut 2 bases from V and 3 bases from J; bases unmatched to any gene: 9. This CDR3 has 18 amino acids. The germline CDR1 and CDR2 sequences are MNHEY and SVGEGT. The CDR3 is CASSYRRGQGAIGNTIYF. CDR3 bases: TGTGCCAGCAGTTACCGCAGAGGACAGGGGGCAATTGGAAACACCATATATTTT.